A selection of T cell receptor beta chains follows, all from one sample in a study of regulatory T cells in long-lasting Graves disease. From the multiplex PCR reads, TCRdb called clonotypes with MiXCR, one entry per CDR3 protein. The data show about 540,000 distinct CDR3 sequences, roughly 14% seen once. These same data were also listed under a study on T cells in Graves' hyperthyroidism and ophthalmopathy.

This specimen consisted of peripheral blood mononuclear cells (PBMCs), obtained at new diagnosis, from a patient treated with antithyroid drugs. The source is a man aged 30 to 45 with Graves disease. Both conserved end residues are part of each CDR3. D genes are given only for firm matches. Clone size is stated in some rows and not others, as once, few, many or a class when expanded.

TRBJ2-5,TRBD2,TRBV7-2,many,TGTGCCAGCAGCGCCGGACTAGCGGGAGCGGTGGGGACCCAGTACTTC,CASSAGLAGAVGTQYF
TRBJ1-3,-,TRBV12-5,many,TGTGCTAGTGGTTTATTTGTCCCCGTGTCCTCTGGAAACACCATATATTTT,CASGLFVPVSSGNTIYF
TRBJ2-7,TRBD1,TRBV2,many,TGTGCCAGCACCCTCCACCGGGACAGATCCTACGAGCAGTACTTC,CASTLHRDRSYEQYF
TRBJ2-7,TRBD2,TRBV12-3/TRBV12-4,-,TGTGCCAGCAGCAGATGGAAGACTAGCGCAAACTCCTACGAGCAGTACTTC,CASSRWKTSANSYEQYF
TRBJ2-7,TRBD2,TRBV6-1,many,TGTGCCAGCAAGGAGGCGGGAGGAAACTACGAGCAGTACTTC,CASKEAGGNYEQYF
TRBJ2-2,TRBD2,TRBV20-1,many,TGCAGTGCGACAGAGGCGGGAGTTCGTAACGGGGAGCTGTTTTTT,CSATEAGVRNGELFF
TRBJ1-1,TRBD1,TRBV19,few,TGTGCCAGTAGTACCGGGACAGGGAAAGCTTTCTTT,CASSTGTGKAFF
TRBJ2-5,-,TRBV28,many,TGTGCCAGCTTCCAGGGGCAAGAGACCCAGTACTTC,CASFQGQETQYF
TRBJ2-3,-,TRBV6-1,many,TGTGCCAGCAGTGAGTACACAGATACGCAGTATTTT,CASSEYTDTQYF
TRBJ2-5,-,TRBV30,-,TGTGCCTGGAGTGCCGGACCGGCAGGTTTCCAAGAGACCCAGTACTTC,CAWSAGPAGFQETQYF
TRBJ1-1,-,TRBV2,few,TGTGCCAGCATTAAGGACACCTCGAACACTGAAGCTTTCTTT,CASIKDTSNTEAFF
TRBJ2-5,-,TRBV15,many,TGTGCCACCAGCAGTGGGGGCAGGGCGGAGACCCAGTACTTC,CATSSGGRAETQYF
TRBJ2-2,-,TRBV11-2,many,TGTGCCAGCAGCTTAGGGTACGAGTTCGCGAACACCGGGGAGCTGTTTTTT,CASSLGYEFANTGELFF
TRBJ2-1,-,TRBV12-3/TRBV12-4,-,TGTGCCAGCAGTTTATCCGGGCGCCTCCGGTCCTACAATGAGCAGTTCTTC,CASSLSGRLRSYNEQFF
TRBJ2-3,TRBD2,TRBV6-1,many,TGTGCCAGCAGGGCTAGCGGGAGTATCACAGATACGCAGTATTTT,CASRASGSITDTQYF
TRBJ2-7,-,TRBV20-1,many,TGCGGAGGACTAATGGGCGCAAACTCCTACGAGCAGTACTTC,CGGLMGANSYEQYF
TRBJ2-7,TRBD1,TRBV5-6,-,TGTGCCAGCAGCTTGGTTCCGGGACAGGGTCGGCACGAGCAGTACTTC,CASSLVPGQGRHEQYF
TRBJ2-2,TRBD1,TRBV18,few,TGTGCCAGCTCACCAGAAGGGGGCGTCACCGGGGAGCTGTTTTTT,CASSPEGGVTGELFF
TRBJ2-7,TRBD1,TRBV6-1,many,TGTGCCAGCAGCAGTAGGACAGGGGCCTACGAGCAGTACTTC,CASSSRTGAYEQYF
TRBJ1-1,-,TRBV6-4,many,TGTGCCAGCAGTTACTCGGGGACAACAGGTTGGGGCACTGAAGCTTTCTTT,CASSYSGTTGWGTEAFF
TRBJ2-7,-,TRBV12-3/TRBV12-4,-,TGTGCCAGCAGTTTAGAGGACTTCGCCTACGAGCAGTACTTC,CASSLEDFAYEQYF
TRBJ1-5,-,TRBV29-1,many,TGCAGCGTTGGTTTTTCAGGGGTGGGTCAGCCCCAGCATTTT,CSVGFSGVGQPQHF
TRBJ2-3,TRBD1,TRBV28,many,TGTGCCAGCAGTCCTCCGGGACAGGTGGGCACAGATACGCAGTATTTT,CASSPPGQVGTDTQYF
TRBJ1-5,-,TRBV7-9,-,TGTGCCAGCAGCTTAGGAGGAGGGGCTGAGCAGCCCCAGCATTTT,CASSLGGGAEQPQHF
TRBJ2-1,-,TRBV15,-,TGTGCCACCAGCACGAGGAGGGGGATTGAGCAGTTCTTC,CATSTRRGIEQFF
TRBJ2-1,TRBD2,TRBV19,-,TGTGCCAGTAAGGGGAGGGATTACAATGAGCAGTTCTTC,CASKGRDYNEQFF
TRBJ1-1,-,TRBV10-1,once,TGCGCCAGCAGTGAGACGGGAAAGGCCCCGATTGGAGCTTTCTTT,CASSETGKAPIGAFF
TRBJ2-6,TRBD1,TRBV2,-,TGTGCCAGCACCCTGGGACAGGGAAACTCTGGGGCCAACGTCCTGACTTTC,CASTLGQGNSGANVLTF
TRBJ2-3,-,TRBV12-3/TRBV12-4,many,TGTGCCAGCAGCCCCGGTCCCGGCACAGATACGCAGTATTTT,CASSPGPGTDTQYF
TRBJ2-7,-,TRBV30,many,TGTGCCTATCGCGGGGTTTCAAGCTCCTACGAGCAGTACTTC,CAYRGVSSSYEQYF
TRBJ2-1,-,TRBV19,-,TGTGCCAGTAGCCGGGTTTACAATGAGCAGTTCTTC,CASSRVYNEQFF
TRBJ1-2,-,TRBV28,many,TGTGCCAGCAGTTTACGGGAAATCGGCTATGGCTACACCTTC,CASSLREIGYGYTF
TRBJ2-7,-,TRBV27,many,TGTGCCAGCAGTTTACTAGGGACGGGGTCCTACGAGCAGTACTTC,CASSLLGTGSYEQYF
TRBJ2-4,TRBD2,TRBV9,few,TGTGCCAGCAGCGTAGGACGGGGGGGGGACATTCAGTACTTC,CASSVGRGGDIQYF
TRBJ1-2,-,TRBV6-5,-,TGTGCCAGCAGTTACTCGATGGGCAGGATCGATCCTAACTATGGCTACGCCTTC,CASSYSMGRIDPNYGYAF
TRBJ2-3,-,TRBV19,few,TGTGCCAGTAGTATAGTAGGTAGCGGAAGCACAGATACGCAGTATTTT,CASSIVGSGSTDTQYF
TRBJ2-5,-,TRBV5-8,many,TGTGCCAGCAGCTTGCTCCCAGAGACCCAGTACTTC,CASSLLPETQYF
TRBJ1-5,TRBD1,TRBV6-2/TRBV6-3,few,TGTGCCAGCATCCAGGGGGGAGACAATCAGCCCCAGCATTTT,CASIQGGDNQPQHF
TRBJ1-5,-,TRBV5-6,-,TGTGCCAGCAGCTTCTTAGCCGGGACATCGGGCAATCAGCCCCAGCATTTT,CASSFLAGTSGNQPQHF
TRBJ2-5,TRBD2,TRBV10-3,few,TGTGCCATCAGTGGGGGGACTAGCGGGAGCGAGGAGACCCAGTACTTC,CAISGGTSGSEETQYF
TRBJ2-2,TRBD2,TRBV15,-,TGTGCCACCAGCAGAGAGACTAGCGGGAGGGCCCGAGCCGGGGAGCTGTTTTTT,CATSRETSGRARAGELFF
TRBJ1-2,-,TRBV12-3/TRBV12-4,many,TGTGCCAGCAGTTTTACGGGAGGGAATGGCTACACCTTC,CASSFTGGNGYTF
TRBJ2-7,TRBD1,TRBV18,few,TGTGCCAGCTCACCCCCCGGGACAGGCGGAGAGCAGTACTTC,CASSPPGTGGEQYF
TRBJ2-4,TRBD1,TRBV6-2/TRBV6-3,many,TGTGCCAGCAGGTTGGGACAGGATGCCAAAAACATTCAGTACTTC,CASRLGQDAKNIQYF